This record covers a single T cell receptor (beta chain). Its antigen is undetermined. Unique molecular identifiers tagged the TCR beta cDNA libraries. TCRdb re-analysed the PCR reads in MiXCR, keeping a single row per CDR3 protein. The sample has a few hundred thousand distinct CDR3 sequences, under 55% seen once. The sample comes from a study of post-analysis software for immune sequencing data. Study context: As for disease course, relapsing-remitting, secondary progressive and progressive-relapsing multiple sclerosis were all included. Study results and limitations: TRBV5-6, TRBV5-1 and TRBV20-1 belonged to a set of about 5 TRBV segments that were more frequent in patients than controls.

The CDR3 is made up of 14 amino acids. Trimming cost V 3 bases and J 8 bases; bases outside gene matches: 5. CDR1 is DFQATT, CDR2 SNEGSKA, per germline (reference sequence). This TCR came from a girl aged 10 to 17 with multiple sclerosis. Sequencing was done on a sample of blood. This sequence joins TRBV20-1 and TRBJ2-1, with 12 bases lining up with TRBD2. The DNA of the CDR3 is TGCAGTGCTAGCGGCCTAGCGGGAGGGTATGAGCAGTTCTTC. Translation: CSASGLAGGYEQFF.